This T cell receptor beta chain was identified during a study of CD8 T cells in ankylosing spondylitis. Broader study findings: Clones linked to disease were reported to show significant enrichment in matched ankylosing spondylitis synovial fluid. Disease-associated clonotypes exhibited CD8+ identity and were relatively infrequent in peripheral blood. Made up of under ten highly homologous variants, a TCR beta motif appeared characteristic of ankylosing spondylitis blood.

Of note for this clonotype: The antigen is undetermined.

This CDR3 has 14 residues. Germline values: CDR1 SGHRS, CDR2 YFSETQ. V lost 0 bases, J lost 5 bases, and 11 bases lay in between. Via MiXCR, TCRdb re-called the 5' RACE reads, giving one row per CDR3 protein. The repertoire holds 200,000 to 300,000 distinct CDR3 sequences, with 20% to 30% as singletons. This clonotype was sampled from a male donor with ankylosing spondylitis or in good health (not recorded which). The sequenced material came from blood, either unsorted or a sorted T cell fraction (not recorded which). The V and J genes are TRBV5-1 and TRBJ1-1; D not certain. The CDR3 here is CASSLELAGTEAFF. The CDR3 DNA follows: TGCGCCAGCAGCTTGGAATTGGCGGGGACTGAAGCTTTCTTT.